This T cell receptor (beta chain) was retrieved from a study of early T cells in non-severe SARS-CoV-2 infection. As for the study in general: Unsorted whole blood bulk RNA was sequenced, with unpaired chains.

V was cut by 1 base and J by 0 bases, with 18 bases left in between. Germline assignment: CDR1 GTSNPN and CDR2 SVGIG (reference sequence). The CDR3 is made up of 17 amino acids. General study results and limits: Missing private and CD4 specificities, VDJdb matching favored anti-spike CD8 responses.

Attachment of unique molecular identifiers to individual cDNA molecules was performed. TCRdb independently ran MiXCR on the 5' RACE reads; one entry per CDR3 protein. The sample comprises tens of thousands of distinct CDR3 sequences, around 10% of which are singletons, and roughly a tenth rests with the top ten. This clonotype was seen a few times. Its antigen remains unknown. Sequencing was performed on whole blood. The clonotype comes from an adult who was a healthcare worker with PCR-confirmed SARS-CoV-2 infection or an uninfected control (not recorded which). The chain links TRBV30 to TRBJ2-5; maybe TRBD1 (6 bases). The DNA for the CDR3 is TGTGCCTGGAGTGCAGGGGCGGAGCGGCGGAACCAAGAGACCCAGTACTTC. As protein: CAWSAGAERRNQETQYF.